A single sample gave rise to the 22 T cell receptor beta chains below, sequenced in a study of cytomegalovirus exposure and HLA in healthy donors. The primer mix had 60 Vbeta and 13 Jbeta primers. Some clones are missing from TCRdb's copy, which holds only in-frame ones; the method was immunoSEQ multiplex PCR. The sample has approximately 200,000 clones; around 85% are singletons. Source material: PBMCs. These receptors all come from a woman between 50 and 59 years old in good health and CMV-seronegative.

V gene TRBV4-1 combines with J gene TRBJ1-1, with a possible D match to TRBD1 (5 bases). The V end was cut by 4 bases, the J end by 4 bases, with 13 bases between. The CDR3 loop spans 14 amino acids. CDR1 is MGHRA, CDR2 YSYEKL, per germline. In nucleotides, the CDR3 is TGCGCCAGCAGCCGACCGGGACTAACCACTGAAGCTTTCTTT. Its protein product is CASSRPGLTTEAFF.

V is TRBV18 and J is TRBJ1-1, with D hard to call. CDR1 and CDR2 from the germline V gene are KGHSH and LQKENI. With 6 bases removed from V and 1 base from J, the gap between germline ends came to 12 bases. CDR3 length: 14 residues. CDR3 nucleotide sequence: TGTGCCAGCTCCCCCATCCCGAGGAACACTGAAGCTTTCTTT. It specifies CASSPIPRNTEAFF.

The chain couples TRBV2 to TRBJ1-1, with 8 bases matching TRBD1. The CDR3 is 14 residues long. V gave up 6 bases and J gave up 1 base; unmatched junction bases: 4. The germline V gene encodes CDR1 SNHLY and CDR2 FYNNEI. In nucleotides, the CDR3 is TGTGCCAGCAGGACAGGGGTGGCGAACACTGAAGCTTTCTTT. Translation gives CASRTGVANTEAFF.

The chain employs TRBV6-1 and TRBJ1-3; no firm D call. The CDR3 sequence is 12 residues long. Germline V gene data show CDR1 as MNHNS and CDR2 as SASEGT. V was trimmed by 6 bases and J by 4 bases, leaving 7 bases between them. The CDR3 sequence is CASSLLGNTIYF. In DNA, the CDR3 is TGTGCCAGCAGCCTCTTGGGAAACACCATATATTTT.

V is TRBV2 and J is TRBJ1-2; 10 bases align to TRBD1. Germline CDR1 reads SNHLY; CDR2 reads FYNNEI. J was trimmed by 2 bases and V by 10 bases; bases with no gene match: 1. The CDR3 covers 12 residues. CDR3 residues: CATGQGNYGYTF. The CDR3, as DNA: TGTGCCACGGGACAGGGGAACTATGGCTACACCTTC.

The chain employs TRBV27 and TRBJ2-7, with 7 positions matching TRBD2. Looked up from germline, CDR1 is MNHEY and CDR2 is SMNVEV (reference sequence). The V gene end was trimmed by 8 bases and the J gene end by 0 bases; junction bases not matched to a gene: 7. This CDR3 has 14 amino acids. The CDR3 bases are TGTGCCAGCGGGGGTACTAGCGACTCCTACGAGCAGTACTTC. It yields the protein CASGGTSDSYEQYF.

The chain couples TRBV4-1 to TRBJ2-1; unclear D gene. The CDR3 has 16 amino acids. The V gene's germline CDR1 is MGHRA and CDR2 YSYEKL. The V end lost 0 bases, the J end lost 2 bases, and 11 bases lay between the germline ends. Here the CDR3 reads CASSQEKELAYNEQFF. CDR3 DNA sequence: TGCGCCAGCAGCCAAGAGAAGGAGCTAGCCTACAATGAGCAGTTCTTC.

On this clone itself: The junction does not match germline at one end; this may be a read error. This rearrangement joins TRBV7-9 to TRBJ2-7; perhaps TRBD2 as D (5 bases). Germline V gene sequence: CDR1 SEHNR, CDR2 FQNEAQ (reference sequence). The CDR3 has 13 amino acids. CDR3 in DNA: TGTTCCAGCACCCCCACGGGGAGCTACGAGCAGTACTTC. Translating gives CSSTPTGSYEQYF. The variable domain in full, with the rest retrieved from reference TRBV7-9 and TRBJ2-7, is DTGVSQNPRHKITKRGQNVTFRCDPISEHNRLYWYRQTLGQGPEFLTYFQNEAQLEKSRLLSDRFSAERPKGSFSTLEIQRTEQGDSAMYLCSSTPTGSYEQYFGPGTRLTVT.

This clone was observed a few times. The chain uses TRBV4-2 and TRBJ2-1; D perhaps matches TRBD1 (7 bases). The CDR3 has 14 residues. Germline values: CDR1 LGHNA, CDR2 YNFKEQ. V lost 1 base, J lost 8 bases, and 12 bases lay in between. CDR3 bases: TGTGCCAGCAGCCAAGGGCAGGGGGGCCATGAGCAGTTCTTC. It encodes CASSQGQGGHEQFF.

V gene TRBV6-1 combines with J gene TRBJ2-1, with no clear D. Germline-derived CDR1 and CDR2 are MNHNS and SASEGT. CDR3 size: 13 residues. V lost 6 bases and J lost 9, with 15 bases in between. CDR3 residues: CASRLEPSVEQFF. CDR3 coding DNA: TGTGCCAGCAGGCTTGAGCCGAGCGTTGAGCAGTTCTTC.

The chain recombines TRBV5-4 with TRBJ2-1, with D perhaps matching TRBD2 (7 bases). Germline V gene data show CDR1 as SGHNT and CDR2 as YYREEE (reference sequence). V lost 4 bases and J 1 base, leaving 18 bases between the germline ends. The CDR3 covers 17 residues. This CDR3 reads CASSPAPGGGSYNEQFF. The CDR3 nucleotides are TGTGCCAGCAGCCCGGCACCGGGGGGCGGATCCTACAATGAGCAGTTCTTC.

V is TRBV6-1 and J is TRBJ1-2; possible D gene TRBD1, 5 bases. The CDR3 is 13 amino acids. Looked up from germline, CDR1 is MNHNS and CDR2 is SASEGT. Trimming took 2 bases from V and 3 from J, leaving 7 bases between them. The CDR3 reads CASSEQGDYGYTF. CDR3 coding DNA: TGTGCCAGCAGTGAACAGGGTGACTATGGCTACACCTTC.

The gene calls are TRBV27 and TRBJ2-7; TRBD2 matches at 9 bases. The CDR3 covers 16 residues. Germline-derived CDR1 and CDR2 are MNHEY and SMNVEV (reference sequence). V lost 5 bases, J lost 0 bases, and 8 bases stayed unmatched. The chain's CDR3 is CASSKGLAYSSYEQYF. Written as DNA, the CDR3 is TGTGCCAGCAGTAAGGGACTAGCCTATAGCTCCTACGAGCAGTACTTC.

The chain employs TRBV19 and TRBJ2-5; the D gene is possibly TRBD1 (5 bases). V shed 4 bases and J shed 1 base, with 13 bases lying between them. The CDR3 sequence is 15 residues long. Germline assignment: CDR1 LNHDA and CDR2 SQIVND (reference sequence). The CDR3 loop reads CASSSRDLVQETQYF. The DNA for the CDR3 is TGTGCCAGTAGTAGCAGGGATTTGGTCCAAGAGACCCAGTACTTC. The full variable domain, completed using reference TRBV19 and TRBJ2-5, is DGGITQSPKYLFRKEGQNVTLSCEQNLNHDAMYWYRQDPGQGLRLIYYSQIVNDFQKGDIAEGYSVSREKKESFPLTVTSAQKNPTAFYLCASSSRDLVQETQYFGPGTRLLVL.

The J gene is TRBJ1-2, the V gene TRBV5-1; D is undetermined. The V gene lost 0 bases and the J gene lost 4 bases, with 10 bases spanning the gap. Germline CDR1 is SGHRS and CDR2 is YFSETQ. The CDR3 consists of 14 residues. The CDR3 here is CASSLAERAYGYTF. For the CDR3, the DNA is TGCGCCAGCAGCTTGGCCGAGAGGGCCTATGGCTACACCTTC. The variable domain in full, completed from reference TRBV5-1 and TRBJ1-2, reads KAGVTQTPRYLIKTRGQQVTLSCSPISGHRSVSWYQQTPGQGLQFLFEYFSETQRNKGNFPGRFSGRQFSNSRSEMNVSTLELGDSALYLCASSLAERAYGYTFGSGTRLTVV.

Only one count was recorded for this clone. The CDR3: CASSGTSGSSSSTDTQYF. In nucleotides, the CDR3 is TGTGCCAGCAGCGGGACTAGCGGGAGCTCCTCCAGCACAGATACGCAGTATTTT. The V call is TRBV13, the J call TRBJ2-3; TRBD2 matches at 14 bases. CDR3 length: 18 amino acids. Germline lookup yields CDR1 PRHDT and CDR2 FYEKMQ (reference sequence). V shed 5 bases, J shed 0 bases, and the junction held 7 bases outside the gene matches.

A single count supports this clone. The DNA of the CDR3 is TGTGCCAGCTCACCCCCGACAGGTTTTGAGCAGTTCTTC. Its protein product is CASSPPTGFEQFF. This rearrangement joins TRBV18 to TRBJ2-1, with D possibly TRBD1 on 6 matching bases. The germline V gene encodes CDR1 KGHSH and CDR2 LQKENI. Trimming stripped 3 bases from V and 9 bases from J, with 12 bases between. This CDR3 is 13 amino acids long.

The chain carries TRBV7-6 and TRBJ1-3, with D possibly matching TRBD1 (6 bases). The CDR3 consists of 16 residues. The germline V and J ends were trimmed by 5 bases and 0 bases, with 14 bases remaining between them. Germline-derived CDR1 and CDR2 are SGHVS and FNYEAQ. The CDR3 spells CASSTRTEASGNTIYF. CDR3 DNA sequence: TGTGCCAGCAGCACCCGGACAGAAGCCTCTGGAAACACCATATATTTT.

V usage is TRBV6-1 and J usage is TRBJ2-7, with 10 bases lining up with TRBD2. The CDR3 contains 15 residues. Germline CDR1 reads MNHNS; CDR2 reads SASEGT. V trimming: 6 bases; J trimming: 7 bases; junction bases outside the gene matches: 12. The CDR3 coding sequence is TGTGCCAGCAGCGTTAAAGCGGGAGGGCCTGGGGAGCAGTACTTC. The encoded protein is CASSVKAGGPGEQYF.

V is TRBV9 and J is TRBJ2-5; the D gene is possibly TRBD1 (5 bases). This CDR3 contains 14 residues. Germline V CDR1 and CDR2: SGDLS, YYNGEE. The V gene lost 3 bases and the J gene lost 10 bases, with 19 bases spanning the gap. In DNA form, the CDR3 reads TGTGCCAGCAGCGCGAACCCAGGGTCCCCGGACCAGTACTTC. Residues: CASSANPGSPDQYF.

The V and J genes are TRBV7-9 and TRBJ1-1; maybe TRBD1 (5 bases). V was shortened by 1 base and J by 4 bases, with 16 bases between the two germline ends. The CDR3 loop spans 16 amino acids. Germline CDR1 SEHNR, CDR2 FQNEAQ (reference sequence). The CDR3 loop is CASSLEGFDRTTEAFF. CDR3 sequence (DNA): TGTGCCAGCAGCTTAGAGGGGTTCGACAGAACCACTGAAGCTTTCTTT.

The V call is TRBV2, the J call TRBJ2-1; TRBD1 agrees at 11 bases. This CDR3 region has 16 residues. The junction had 10 bases not matched to a gene; V was cut back by 5 bases and J by 7 bases. CDR1 is SNHLY and CDR2 is FYNNEI in the germline V gene. In DNA, the CDR3 is TGTGCCAGCAGTCCCGCCGGGACAGGGGGGAGTAATGAGCAGTTCTTC. Protein product: CASSPAGTGGSNEQFF. The whole variable domain, filled in from reference TRBV2 and TRBJ2-1, reads EPEVTQTPSHQVTQMGQEVILRCVPISNHLYFYWYRQILGQKVEFLVSFYNNEISEKSEIFDDQFSVERPDGSNFTLKIRSTKLEDSAMYFCASSPAGTGGSNEQFFGPGTRLTVL.